Sequencing of this T cell receptor (beta chain) was carried out in a study of long-term antiretroviral therapy in people with HIV. Each donor had at least one pre-ART and at least two post-ART PBMC samples. The libraries were made with immunoSEQ v3.0 at survey level. Per-sample TRB depth target: about 40,000-55,000 T-cell genomes. Sequenced by immunoSEQ multiplex PCR; TCRdb stores in-frame clones only, minus some. The sample holds tens of thousands of clones, approximately 90% seen once. CDR3 length: 15 amino acids. The ends lost 2 bases at V and 0 bases at J; junction bases unmatched: 4. From germline, CDR1 is SGHNT and CDR2 YYREEE (reference sequence).

The chain combines TRBV5-4 with TRBJ2-7; 8 bases match TRBD2. The sample consisted of unsorted PBMCs, taken 1.8 years after starting antiretroviral therapy. The sequence came from a woman between 18 and 29 years old with HIV. CDR3 sequence reads: CASSFKREISYEQYF. CDR3 DNA sequence: TGTGCCAGCAGCTTTAAGCGGGAGATCTCCTACGAGCAGTACTTC.